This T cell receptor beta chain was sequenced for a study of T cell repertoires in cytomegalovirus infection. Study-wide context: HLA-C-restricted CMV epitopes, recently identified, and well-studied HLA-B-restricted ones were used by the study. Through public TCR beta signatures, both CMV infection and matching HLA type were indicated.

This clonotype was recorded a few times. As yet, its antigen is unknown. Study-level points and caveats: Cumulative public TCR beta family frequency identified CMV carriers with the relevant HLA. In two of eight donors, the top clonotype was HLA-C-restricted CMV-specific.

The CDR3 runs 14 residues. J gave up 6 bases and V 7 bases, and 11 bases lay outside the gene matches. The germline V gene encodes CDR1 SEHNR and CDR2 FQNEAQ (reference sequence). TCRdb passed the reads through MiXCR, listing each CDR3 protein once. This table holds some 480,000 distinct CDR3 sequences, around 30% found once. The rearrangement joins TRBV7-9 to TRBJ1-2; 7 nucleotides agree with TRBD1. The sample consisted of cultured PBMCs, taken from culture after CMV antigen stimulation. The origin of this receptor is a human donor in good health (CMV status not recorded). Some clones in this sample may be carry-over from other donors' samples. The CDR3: CASTPNPDRDGYTF. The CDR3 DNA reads TGTGCCAGCACCCCGAACCCCGACAGGGATGGCTACACCTTC.